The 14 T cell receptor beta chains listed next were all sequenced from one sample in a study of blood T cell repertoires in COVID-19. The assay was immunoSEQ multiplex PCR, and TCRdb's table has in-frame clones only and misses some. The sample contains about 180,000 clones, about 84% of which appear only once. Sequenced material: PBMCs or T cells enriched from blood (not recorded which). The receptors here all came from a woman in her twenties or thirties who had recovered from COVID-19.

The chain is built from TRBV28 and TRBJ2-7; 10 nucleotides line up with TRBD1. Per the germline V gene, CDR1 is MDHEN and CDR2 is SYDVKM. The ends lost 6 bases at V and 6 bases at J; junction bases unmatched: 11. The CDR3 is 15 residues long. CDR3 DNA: TGTGCCAGCAGCCCTCCGGGACAGGGGAAGGGCGAGCAGTACTTC. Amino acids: CASSPPGQGKGEQYF.

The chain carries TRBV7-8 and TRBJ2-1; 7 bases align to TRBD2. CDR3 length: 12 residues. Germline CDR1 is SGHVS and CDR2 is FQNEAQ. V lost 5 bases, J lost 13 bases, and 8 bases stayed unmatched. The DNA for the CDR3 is TGTGCCAGCAGCATAACTAGCGAGCATCAGTTCTTC. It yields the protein CASSITSEHQFF.

The CDR3: CASSGLTGSANYGYTF. The CDR3 DNA reads as TGCGCCAGCAGCGGATTGACAGGGTCGGCTAACTATGGCTACACCTTC. V is TRBV5-1 and J is TRBJ1-2, with TRBD1 identical over 7 bases. Germline V gene lookup returns CDR1 SGHRS and CDR2 YFSETQ. Trimming cost V 4 bases and J 0 bases; bases outside gene matches: 9. The CDR3 covers 16 residues.

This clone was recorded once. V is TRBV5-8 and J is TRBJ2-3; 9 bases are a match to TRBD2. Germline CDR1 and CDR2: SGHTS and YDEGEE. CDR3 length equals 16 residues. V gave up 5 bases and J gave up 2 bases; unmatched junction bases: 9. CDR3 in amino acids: CASRLWRTSVTDTQYF. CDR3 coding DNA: TGTGCCAGCAGACTATGGAGGACTAGCGTCACAGATACGCAGTATTTT.

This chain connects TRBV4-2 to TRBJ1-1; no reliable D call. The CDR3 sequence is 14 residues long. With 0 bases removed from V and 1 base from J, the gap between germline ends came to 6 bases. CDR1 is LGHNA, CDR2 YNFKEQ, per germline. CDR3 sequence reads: CASSQEAGNTEAFF. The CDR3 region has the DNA TGTGCCAGCAGCCAAGAGGCAGGGAACACTGAAGCTTTCTTT.

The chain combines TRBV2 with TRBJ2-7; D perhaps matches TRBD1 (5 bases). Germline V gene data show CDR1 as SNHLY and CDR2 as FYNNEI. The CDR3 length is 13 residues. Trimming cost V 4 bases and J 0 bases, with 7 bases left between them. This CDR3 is CASSVQDSYEQYF. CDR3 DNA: TGTGCCAGCAGTGTACAGGACTCCTACGAGCAGTACTTC.

The CDR3 DNA follows: TGTGCCAGCAGCTTAAGGGGGACAGATAATTCACCCCTCCACTTT. Translation gives CASSLRGTDNSPLHF. This rearrangement joins TRBV7-9 to TRBJ1-6; 7 bases fit TRBD1. The ends lost 2 bases at V and 5 bases at J; junction bases unmatched: 3. CDR1 is SEHNR and CDR2 is FQNEAQ in the germline V gene (reference sequence). CDR3 length: 15 amino acids.

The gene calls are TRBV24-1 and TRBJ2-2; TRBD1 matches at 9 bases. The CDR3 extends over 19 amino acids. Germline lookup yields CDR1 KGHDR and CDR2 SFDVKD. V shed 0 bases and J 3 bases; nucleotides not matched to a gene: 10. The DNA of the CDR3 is TGTGCCACCAGTGATTTGGGCACAGGGGGCGATTATTACACCGGGGAGCTGTTTTTT. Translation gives CATSDLGTGGDYYTGELFF.

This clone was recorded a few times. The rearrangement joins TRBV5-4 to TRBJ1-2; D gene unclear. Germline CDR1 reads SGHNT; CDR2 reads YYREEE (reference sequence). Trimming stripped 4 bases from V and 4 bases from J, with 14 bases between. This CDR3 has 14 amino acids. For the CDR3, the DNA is TGTGCCAGCAGCCAAAATTTGGCGGGCTATGGCTACACCTTC. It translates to CASSQNLAGYGYTF.

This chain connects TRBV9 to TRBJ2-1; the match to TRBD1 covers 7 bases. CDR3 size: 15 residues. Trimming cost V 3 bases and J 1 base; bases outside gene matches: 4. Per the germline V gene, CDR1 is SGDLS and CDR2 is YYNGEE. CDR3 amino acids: CASSATQGSYNEQFF. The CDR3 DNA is TGTGCCAGCAGCGCCACACAGGGGTCCTACAATGAGCAGTTCTTC.

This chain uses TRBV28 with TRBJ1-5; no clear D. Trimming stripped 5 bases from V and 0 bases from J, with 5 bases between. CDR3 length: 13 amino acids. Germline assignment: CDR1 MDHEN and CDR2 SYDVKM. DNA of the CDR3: TGTGCCAGCAGTCCCTATAGCAATCAGCCCCAGCATTTT. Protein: CASSPYSNQPQHF.

CDR3 nucleotides: TGTGCCAGCAGCCCCCCGGACAGGGAAGGCCTAGAAGCTTTCTTT. Translating gives CASSPPDREGLEAFF. The gene calls are TRBV2 and TRBJ1-1, with 8 bases matching TRBD1. The length of the CDR3 is 15 residues. After removal of 6 bases from V and 8 bases from J, the junction contained 14 bases not matched to a gene. Germline lookup yields CDR1 SNHLY and CDR2 FYNNEI. Looking up the rest from reference TRBV2 and TRBJ1-1 gives the full variable domain: EPEVTQTPSHQVTQMGQEVILRCVPISNHLYFYWYRQILGQKVEFLVSFYNNEISEKSEIFDDQFSVERPDGSNFTLKIRSTKLEDSAMYFCASSPPDREGLEAFFGQGTRLTVV.

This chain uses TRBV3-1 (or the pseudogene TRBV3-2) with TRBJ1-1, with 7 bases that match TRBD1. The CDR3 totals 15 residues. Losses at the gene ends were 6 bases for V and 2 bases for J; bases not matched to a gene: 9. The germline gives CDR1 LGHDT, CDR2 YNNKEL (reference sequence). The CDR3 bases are TGTGCCAGCAGTACATTGGGACAGTCAAACACTGAAGCTTTCTTT. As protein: CASSTLGQSNTEAFF.

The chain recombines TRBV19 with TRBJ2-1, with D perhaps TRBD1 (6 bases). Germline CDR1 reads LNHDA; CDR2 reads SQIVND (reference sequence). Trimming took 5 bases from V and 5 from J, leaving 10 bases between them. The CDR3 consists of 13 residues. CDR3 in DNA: TGTGCCAGTAGTCGACAGGTCGACAATGAGCAGTTCTTC. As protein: CASSRQVDNEQFF.